This entry lists 27 T cell receptor beta chains sequenced from one sample in a study of PD-1 blockade in mismatch repair-deficient tumors. TCRdb's table, derived via immunoSEQ multiplex PCR, lists solely in-frame clones and lacks some. The table shows about 100,000 clones, with 70% to 85% occurring only once. Sample: peripheral blood, taken less than 37 weeks after starting pembrolizumab. The receptors derive from an adult with mismatch repair-deficient cancer.

The rearrangement links TRBV5-4 to TRBJ2-7; 7 positions match TRBD2. The V gene end was trimmed by 0 bases and the J gene end by 2 bases; junction bases not matched to a gene: 5. Germline loops: CDR1 SGHNT, CDR2 YYREEE (reference sequence). The CDR3 has 15 amino acids. Here the CDR3 DNA reads TGTGCCAGCAGCTTGGGAGCGGGGTTCACCTACGAGCAGTACTTC. The encoded protein is CASSLGAGFTYEQYF.

This clone was seen a few times. The chain has TRBV7-2 and TRBJ1-3; D is uncertain. CDR1 and CDR2 from the germline V gene are SGHTA and FQGNSA. Trimming took off 1 base at V and 4 bases at J, with 2 bases between the two ends. The CDR3 has 12 amino acids. The CDR3 nucleotides are TGTGCCAGCAGCTTAGGGGGAAACACCATATATTTT. Its protein product is CASSLGGNTIYF.

This sequence joins TRBV5-8 and TRBJ1-2; D unclear. This CDR3 has 17 residues. The germline CDR1 and CDR2 sequences are SGHTS and YDEGEE. Trimming cost V 1 base and J 4 bases, with 20 bases left between them. CDR3 sequence reads: CASSLPEGGLFFYGYTF. Here the CDR3 DNA reads TGTGCCAGCAGCTTGCCTGAGGGAGGGCTATTCTTCTATGGCTACACCTTC.

The chain is built from TRBV19 and TRBJ1-2, with 8 positions matching TRBD1. This CDR3 is 16 amino acids long. Germline V gene sequence: CDR1 LNHDA, CDR2 SQIVND (reference sequence). J lost 0 bases, V lost 5 bases, and 8 bases had no gene match. This CDR3 is CASSAPGGATNYGYTF. The CDR3 DNA sequence: TGTGCCAGTAGTGCCCCAGGGGGCGCGACTAACTATGGCTACACCTTC. Looking up the rest from reference TRBV19 and TRBJ1-2 gives the full variable domain: DGGITQSPKYLFRKEGQNVTLSCEQNLNHDAMYWYRQDPGQGLRLIYYSQIVNDFQKGDIAEGYSVSREKKESFPLTVTSAQKNPTAFYLCASSAPGGATNYGYTFGSGTRLTVV.

This clone has just one count. The V gene is TRBV12-5, the J gene TRBJ1-1; tentative D call: TRBD1 (5 bases). Germline CDR1 reads LGHNT; CDR2 reads FRNRAP. Trimming removed 1 base from V and 0 bases from J, with 6 bases in between. The CDR3 extends over 14 amino acids. As DNA, the CDR3 is TGTGCTAGTGGTTTGGCCAGGGTGAACACTGAAGCTTTCTTT. Encoded protein: CASGLARVNTEAFF.

The V call is TRBV19, the J call TRBJ2-7, with 12 nucleotides matching TRBD2. The junction had 4 bases not matched to a gene; V was cut back by 7 bases and J by 0 bases. CDR1 and CDR2 (germline): LNHDA, SQIVND (reference sequence). The CDR3 is made up of 15 amino acids. The chain's CDR3 is CASKETSGSSYEQYF. As DNA, the CDR3 is TGTGCCAGTAAGGAGACTAGCGGGAGCTCCTACGAGCAGTACTTC.

This clone was detected only a few times. The V gene is TRBV19, the J gene TRBJ1-5, with a weak D call TRBD1 (5 bases). Trimming pared 7 bases from V and 10 bases from J, leaving 23 bases between. From germline, CDR1 is LNHDA and CDR2 SQIVND (reference sequence). This CDR3 spans 15 amino acids. The CDR3 DNA sequence: TGTGCCAGTACCCCTTCCGGGCAGGGCCATGACCCCCAGCATTTT. This gives the protein CASTPSGQGHDPQHF.

The rearrangement links TRBV29-1 to TRBJ2-3, with 8 bases that match TRBD2. CDR1 and CDR2 from the germline V gene are SQVTM and ANQGSEA. Losses at the gene ends were 6 bases for V and 3 bases for J; bases not matched to a gene: 8. The CDR3 extends over 14 amino acids. In DNA form, the CDR3 reads TGCAGCGTCGGCCGGGAGGGAAGTACAGATACGCAGTATTTT. It encodes CSVGREGSTDTQYF.

The chain employs TRBV11-3 and TRBJ2-1; TRBD2 might be the D (5 bases). Germline loops: CDR1 SGHNT, CDR2 YENEEA. The CDR3 extends over 12 amino acids. With 1 base removed from V and 8 bases from J, the gap between germline ends came to 6 bases. CDR3 DNA: TGTGCCAGCAGCTTAGGGGGAGATGAGCAGTTCTTC. It is translated as CASSLGGDEQFF. Full variable domain (outside the CDR3, taken from reference TRBV11-3 and TRBJ2-1): EAGVVQSPRYKIIEKKQPVAFWCNPISGHNTLYWYLQNLGQGPELLIRYENEEAVDDSQLPKDRFSAERLKGVDSTLKIQPAELGDSAVYLCASSLGGDEQFFGPGTRLTVL.

The CDR3 DNA sequence: TGTGCCAGCAGCGTAGGGGAGTACACCGGGGAGCTGTTTTTT. Translated, it gives CASSVGEYTGELFF. The chain links TRBV9 to TRBJ2-2, with TRBD2 as a possible D gene (5 bases). The CDR3 spans 14 residues. Germline values: CDR1 SGDLS, CDR2 YYNGEE. V lost 0 bases and J lost 3, with 6 bases in between.

V usage is TRBV5-6 and J usage is TRBJ2-7; 8 bases match TRBD1. Germline V gene data show CDR1 as SGHDT and CDR2 as YYEEEE. The V and J ends lost 3 bases and 2 bases, in that order; junction bases with no gene match: 7. The CDR3 consists of 15 residues. The CDR3, as DNA: TGTGCCAGCAGCTACTGGGAGGACAGGGCCTACGAGCAGTACTTC. This translates into CASSYWEDRAYEQYF.

The V and J genes are TRBV4-2 and TRBJ2-2; 7 bases match TRBD2. The CDR3 extends over 17 amino acids. The germline V gene has CDR1 LGHNA and CDR2 YNFKEQ. Trimming removed 0 bases from V and 1 base from J; junction bases left unmatched: 5. In DNA form, the CDR3 reads TGTGCCAGCAGCCAAGATGACGAGCGGGGGAACACCGGGGAGCTGTTTTTT. Translated: CASSQDDERGNTGELFF.

V and J are TRBV5-1 and TRBJ1-1, with D possibly matching TRBD1 (6 bases). Trimming removed 0 bases from V and 5 bases from J, with 17 bases in between. Germline CDR1 reads SGHRS; CDR2 reads YFSETQ. CDR3 length equals 16 residues. This CDR3 is CASSLVMGGAQTEAFF. CDR3 in DNA: TGCGCCAGCAGCTTGGTCATGGGGGGGGCGCAGACTGAAGCTTTCTTT.

The DNA of the CDR3 is TGTGCCAGCTCATCCGGACAATCTGAAGCTTTCTTT. This encodes CASSSGQSEAFF. This sequence joins TRBV18 and TRBJ1-1, with a tentative D call TRBD1 (5 bases). This CDR3 region has 12 residues. Between the trimmed V and J ends, which lost 5 bases and 6 bases, there was a span of 10 bases. The germline V gene encodes CDR1 KGHSH and CDR2 LQKENI.

CDR3 DNA sequence: TGTGCCAGCACCAAGGGACTAGCGGGAGATTATGAGCAGTTCTTC. Its translation: CASTKGLAGDYEQFF. The chain employs TRBV5-5 and TRBJ2-1, with 14 positions matching TRBD2. The CDR3 totals 15 residues. From germline, CDR1 is SGHKS and CDR2 YYEKEE (reference sequence). The V gene end was trimmed by 6 bases and the J gene end by 8 bases; junction bases not matched to a gene: 7.

This clone showed up just once. The chain employs TRBV11-2 and TRBJ2-5, with 9 bases lining up with TRBD2. The CDR3 covers 17 residues. In germline, CDR1 is SGHAT, CDR2 FQNNGV. J gave up 5 bases and V 5 bases, and 15 bases lay outside the gene matches. This CDR3 is CASSPQETSGGVETQYF. As DNA, the CDR3 is TGTGCCAGCAGCCCACAGGAGACTAGCGGAGGTGTCGAGACCCAGTACTTC.

This clone was picked up one time. V usage is TRBV9 and J usage is TRBJ1-6; D remains unclear. This CDR3 spans 16 amino acids. Per germline, CDR1 SGDLS and CDR2 YYNGEE. Trimming stripped 0 bases from V and 9 bases from J, with 16 bases between. The CDR3 region is CASSVGTDLNSSPLHF. The CDR3 DNA follows: TGTGCCAGCAGCGTAGGTACGGACCTAAACAGTTCACCCCTCCACTTT.

This clone appeared a few times. The V gene is TRBV5-1, the J gene TRBJ2-7, with 10 nucleotides matching TRBD2. The CDR3 consists of 15 residues. V shed 3 bases, J shed 6 bases, and the junction held 9 bases outside the gene matches. Germline lookup yields CDR1 SGHRS and CDR2 YFSETQ. CDR3 sequence reads: CASSSGLARVREQYF. CDR3 sequence (DNA): TGCGCCAGCAGCTCGGGACTAGCGCGGGTTCGCGAGCAGTACTTC.

This rearrangement joins TRBV2 to TRBJ2-2, with D unclear. CDR1 is SNHLY, CDR2 FYNNEI, per germline. V lost 1 base and J 4 bases, leaving 4 bases between the germline ends. The CDR3 spans 13 residues. CDR3: CASSEDVTGELFF. CDR3 nucleotides: TGTGCCAGCAGTGAAGATGTCACCGGGGAGCTGTTTTTT.

The chain joins TRBV7-6 to TRBJ2-1; TRBD1 might be the D (8 bases). Per the germline V gene, CDR1 is SGHVS and CDR2 is FNYEAQ. The V end lost 1 base, the J end lost 3 bases, and 28 bases lay between the germline ends. The CDR3 has 21 amino acids. The CDR3 DNA sequence: TGTGCCAGCAGCTTAGTGGTTGGCCAGGGGGCTAAAAGCGGGATCTACAATGAGCAGTTCTTC. Amino acid sequence: CASSLVVGQGAKSGIYNEQFF.

The chain couples TRBV25-1 to TRBJ2-7; the match to TRBD2 covers 7 bases. The germline V gene encodes CDR1 MGHDK and CDR2 SYGVNS. The V segment lost 4 bases and the J segment 3 bases; nucleotides outside the gene matches: 6. The CDR3 length is 14 residues. This CDR3 is CASSAGGSYYEQYF. The CDR3 nucleotides are TGTGCCAGCAGTGCGGGCGGGAGTTACTACGAGCAGTACTTC.

CDR3 sequence: CASSTADSLVYEQYF. The DNA of the CDR3 is TGTGCCAGTAGTACCGCGGACAGTCTCGTCTACGAGCAGTACTTC. The chain is built from TRBV19 and TRBJ2-7, with D maybe TRBD1 (6 bases). The CDR3 has 15 amino acids. Germline V lookup: CDR1 LNHDA, CDR2 SQIVND (reference sequence). V gave up 4 bases and J gave up 3 bases, with 16 bases separating them.

The chain combines TRBV7-5 with TRBJ1-1; the DNA was not compared with TRBD1, the D call given in the table. TRBV7-5 is marked as a pseudogene. The CDR3 contains 15 residues. The DNA of the CDR3 is TGTGCCAGAAGCTTAGCGGGACACCTGAACACTGAAGCTTTCTTT. Residues: CARSLAGHLNTEAFF.

The CDR3 DNA reads as TGTGCCAGCAGCTTGATAAACTGGGGGGCGCGGGACAATGAGCAGTTCTTC. As protein: CASSLINWGARDNEQFF. This chain joins TRBV5-4 and TRBJ2-1; D could derive from TRBD1 or TRBD2 (6 bases each). The CDR3 covers 17 residues. Trimming cost V 1 base and J 5 bases, with 19 bases left between them. Germline lookup yields CDR1 SGHNT and CDR2 YYREEE (reference sequence).

As to this clone: One end of the junction is discordant with germline, which a read error may explain. V usage is TRBV5-1 and J usage is TRBJ1-1; no firm D call. Germline V CDR1 and CDR2: SGHRS, YFSETQ. The CDR3 is made up of 14 amino acids. The CDR3 DNA is TGTGCCAGCAGCTTGCTACAACGGAACACTGAAGCTTTCTTT. Encoded protein: CASSLLQRNTEAFF.

The sample holds one count of this clone. CDR3 in DNA: TGTGCCAGCAGCTTTTTGACAGGGCCAAGTTACGAGCAGTACTTC. Encoded protein: CASSFLTGPSYEQYF. The chain joins TRBV28 to TRBJ2-7, with TRBD1 identical over 7 bases. Unmatched junction bases numbered 12, after V lost 6 bases and J lost 4 bases. Germline V CDR1 and CDR2: MDHEN, SYDVKM. This CDR3 has 15 residues.

The genes are TRBV7-6 and TRBJ2-2; 8 bases are shared with TRBD2. After removal of 5 bases from V and 6 bases from J, the junction contained 11 bases not matched to a gene. Per germline, CDR1 SGHVS and CDR2 FNYEAQ. The CDR3 sequence is 16 residues long. CDR3 coding DNA: TGTGCCAGCAGCCTTAATAGCGGGGAGGTTGCCGGGGAGCTGTTTTTT. As protein: CASSLNSGEVAGELFF.